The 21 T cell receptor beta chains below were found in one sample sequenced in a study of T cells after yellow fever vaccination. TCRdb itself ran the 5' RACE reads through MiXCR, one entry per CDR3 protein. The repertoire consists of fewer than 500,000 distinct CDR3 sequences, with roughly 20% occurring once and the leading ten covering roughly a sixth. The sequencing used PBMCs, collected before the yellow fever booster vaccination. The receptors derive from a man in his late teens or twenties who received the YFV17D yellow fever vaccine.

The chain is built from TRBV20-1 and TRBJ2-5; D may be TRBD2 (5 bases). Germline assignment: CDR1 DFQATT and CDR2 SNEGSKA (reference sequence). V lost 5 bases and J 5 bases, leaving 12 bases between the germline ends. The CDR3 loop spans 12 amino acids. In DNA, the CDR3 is TGCAGTGCTCCCACCTGGAGGGAGACCCAGTACTTC. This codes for CSAPTWRETQYF.

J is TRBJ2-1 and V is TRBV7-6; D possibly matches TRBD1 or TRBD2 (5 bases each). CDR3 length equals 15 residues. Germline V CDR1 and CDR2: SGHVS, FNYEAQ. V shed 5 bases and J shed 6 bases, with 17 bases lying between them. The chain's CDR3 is CASSPPRDRGNEQFF. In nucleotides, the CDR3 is TGTGCCAGCAGCCCCCCCCGGGACCGAGGCAATGAGCAGTTCTTC.

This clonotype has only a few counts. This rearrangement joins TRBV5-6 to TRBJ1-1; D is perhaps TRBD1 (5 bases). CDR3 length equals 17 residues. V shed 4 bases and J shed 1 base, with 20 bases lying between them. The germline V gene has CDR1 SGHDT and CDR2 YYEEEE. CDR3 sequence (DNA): TGTGCCAGCAGCCGTCCCTACGGGGGATACGGGAACACTGAAGCTTTCTTT. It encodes CASSRPYGGYGNTEAFF.

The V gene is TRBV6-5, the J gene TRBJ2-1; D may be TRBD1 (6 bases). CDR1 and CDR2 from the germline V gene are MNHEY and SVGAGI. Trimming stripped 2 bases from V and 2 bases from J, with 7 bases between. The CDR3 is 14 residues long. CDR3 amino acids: CASSYPGAYNEQFF. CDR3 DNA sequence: TGTGCCAGCAGTTACCCAGGGGCCTACAATGAGCAGTTCTTC.

CDR3 DNA sequence: TGTGCCAGCAGCGGGGAACAGGGGGCTAGTGAAGCTTTCTTT. As protein: CASSGEQGASEAFF. V usage is TRBV9 and J usage is TRBJ1-1; 9 positions agree with TRBD1. This CDR3 comprises 14 residues. J lost 7 bases, V lost 3 bases, and 7 bases had no gene match. Germline-derived CDR1 and CDR2 are SGDLS and YYNGEE.

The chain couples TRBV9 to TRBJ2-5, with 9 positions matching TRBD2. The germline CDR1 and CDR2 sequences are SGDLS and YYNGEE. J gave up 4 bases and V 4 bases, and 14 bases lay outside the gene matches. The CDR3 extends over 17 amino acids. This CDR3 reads CASSPGFQRGAIETQYF. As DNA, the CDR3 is TGTGCCAGCAGCCCAGGGTTCCAGCGGGGGGCAATAGAGACCCAGTACTTC.

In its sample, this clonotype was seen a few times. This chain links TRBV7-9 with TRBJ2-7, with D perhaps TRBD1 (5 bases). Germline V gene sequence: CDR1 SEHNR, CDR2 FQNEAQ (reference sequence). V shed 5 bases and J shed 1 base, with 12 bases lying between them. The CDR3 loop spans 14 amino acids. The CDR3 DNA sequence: TGTGCCAGCAGCGACAGCGTTACATCCTACGAGCAGTACTTC. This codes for CASSDSVTSYEQYF. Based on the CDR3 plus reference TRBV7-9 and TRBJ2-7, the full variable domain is DTGVSQNPRHKITKRGQNVTFRCDPISEHNRLYWYRQTLGQGPEFLTYFQNEAQLEKSRLLSDRFSAERPKGSFSTLEIQRTEQGDSAMYLCASSDSVTSYEQYFGPGTRLTVT.

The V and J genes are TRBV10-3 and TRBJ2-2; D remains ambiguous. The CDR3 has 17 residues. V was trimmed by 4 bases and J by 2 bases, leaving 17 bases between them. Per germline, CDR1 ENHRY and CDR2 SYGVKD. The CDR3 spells CAISVSTGRLNTGELFF. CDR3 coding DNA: TGTGCCATCAGTGTCTCCACCGGACGGCTCAACACCGGGGAGCTGTTTTTT.

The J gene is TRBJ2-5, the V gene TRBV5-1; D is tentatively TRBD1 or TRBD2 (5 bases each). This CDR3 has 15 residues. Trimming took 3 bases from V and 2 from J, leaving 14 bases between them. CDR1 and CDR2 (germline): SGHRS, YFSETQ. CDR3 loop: CASSSRDPRQETQYF. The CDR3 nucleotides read TGCGCCAGCAGCTCCCGGGACCCGAGGCAAGAGACCCAGTACTTC. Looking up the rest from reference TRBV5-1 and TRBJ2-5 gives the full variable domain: KAGVTQTPRYLIKTRGQQVTLSCSPISGHRSVSWYQQTPGQGLQFLFEYFSETQRNKGNFPGRFSGRQFSNSRSEMNVSTLELGDSALYLCASSSRDPRQETQYFGPGTRLLVL.

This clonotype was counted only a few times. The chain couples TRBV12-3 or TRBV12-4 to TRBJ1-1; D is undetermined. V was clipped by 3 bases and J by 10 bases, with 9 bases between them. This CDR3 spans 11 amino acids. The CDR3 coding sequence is TGTGCCAGCAGTTTCTACGGGATAGCTTTCTTT. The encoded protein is CASSFYGIAFF.

CDR3 sequence reads: CASSKTGTTRSYGYTF. The CDR3 DNA reads TGTGCCAGCAGTAAGACCGGGACAACCCGTTCCTATGGCTACACCTTC. This sequence joins TRBV9 and TRBJ1-2; weak D call: TRBD1 (6 bases). Trimming removed 5 bases from V and 4 bases from J, with 21 bases in between. Germline V gene data show CDR1 as SGDLS and CDR2 as YYNGEE. There are 16 residues in the CDR3.

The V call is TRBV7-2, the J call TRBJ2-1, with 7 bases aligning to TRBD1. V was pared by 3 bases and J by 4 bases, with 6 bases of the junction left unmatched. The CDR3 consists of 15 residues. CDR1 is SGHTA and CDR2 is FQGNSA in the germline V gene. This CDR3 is CASSFGTAFYNEQFF. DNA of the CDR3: TGTGCCAGCAGCTTCGGGACAGCTTTTTACAATGAGCAGTTCTTC.

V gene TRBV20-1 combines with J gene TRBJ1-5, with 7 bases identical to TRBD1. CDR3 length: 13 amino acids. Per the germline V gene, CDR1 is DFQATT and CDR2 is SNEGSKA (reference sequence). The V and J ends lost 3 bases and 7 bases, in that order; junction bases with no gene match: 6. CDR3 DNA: TGCAGTGCTAGGAAGACAGGGTCGCAGCCCCAGCATTTT. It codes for CSARKTGSQPQHF.

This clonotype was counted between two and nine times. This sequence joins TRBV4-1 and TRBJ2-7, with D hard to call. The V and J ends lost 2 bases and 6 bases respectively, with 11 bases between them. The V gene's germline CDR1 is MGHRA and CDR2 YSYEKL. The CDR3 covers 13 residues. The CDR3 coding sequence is TGCGCCAGCAGCCAATCTCTGGCAAGCGAGCAGTACGTC. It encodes CASSQSLASEQYV.

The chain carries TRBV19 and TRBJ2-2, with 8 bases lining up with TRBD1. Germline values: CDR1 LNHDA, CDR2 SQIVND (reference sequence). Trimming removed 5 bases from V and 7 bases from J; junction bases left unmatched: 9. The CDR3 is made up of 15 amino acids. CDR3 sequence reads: CASSDPGQAVGELFF. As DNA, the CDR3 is TGTGCCAGTAGTGACCCGGGACAGGCGGTCGGGGAGCTGTTTTTT. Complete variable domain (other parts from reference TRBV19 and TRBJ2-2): DGGITQSPKYLFRKEGQNVTLSCEQNLNHDAMYWYRQDPGQGLRLIYYSQIVNDFQKGDIAEGYSVSREKKESFPLTVTSAQKNPTAFYLCASSDPGQAVGELFFGEGSRLTVL.

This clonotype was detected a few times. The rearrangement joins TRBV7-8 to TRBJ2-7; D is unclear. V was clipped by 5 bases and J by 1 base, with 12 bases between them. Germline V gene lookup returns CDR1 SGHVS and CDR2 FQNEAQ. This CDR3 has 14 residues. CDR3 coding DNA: TGTGCCAGCAGCCCCCACGAAATTTCCTACGAGCAGTACGTC. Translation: CASSPHEISYEQYV.

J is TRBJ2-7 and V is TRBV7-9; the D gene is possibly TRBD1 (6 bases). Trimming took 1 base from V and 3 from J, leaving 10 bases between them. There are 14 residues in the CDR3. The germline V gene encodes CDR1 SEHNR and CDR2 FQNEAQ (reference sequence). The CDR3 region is CASSLVGQGYEQYF. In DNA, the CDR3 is TGTGCCAGCAGCTTAGTGGGACAAGGCTACGAGCAGTACTTC. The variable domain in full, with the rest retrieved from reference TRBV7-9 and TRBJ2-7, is DTGVSQNPRHKITKRGQNVTFRCDPISEHNRLYWYRQTLGQGPEFLTYFQNEAQLEKSRLLSDRFSAERPKGSFSTLEIQRTEQGDSAMYLCASSLVGQGYEQYFGPGTRLTVT.

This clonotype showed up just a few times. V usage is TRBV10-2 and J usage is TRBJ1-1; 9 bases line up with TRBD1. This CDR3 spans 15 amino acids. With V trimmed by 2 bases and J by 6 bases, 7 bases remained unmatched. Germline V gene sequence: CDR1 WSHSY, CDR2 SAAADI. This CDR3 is CASSESETGGSEAFF. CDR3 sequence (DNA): TGCGCCAGCAGTGAGAGTGAAACAGGGGGCTCTGAAGCTTTCTTT.

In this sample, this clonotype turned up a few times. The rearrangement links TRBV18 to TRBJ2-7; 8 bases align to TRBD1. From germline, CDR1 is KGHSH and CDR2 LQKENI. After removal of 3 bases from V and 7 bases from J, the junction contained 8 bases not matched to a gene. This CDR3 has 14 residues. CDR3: CASSPNTGGWEQYV. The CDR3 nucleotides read TGTGCCAGCTCACCGAACACAGGGGGATGGGAGCAGTACGTC.

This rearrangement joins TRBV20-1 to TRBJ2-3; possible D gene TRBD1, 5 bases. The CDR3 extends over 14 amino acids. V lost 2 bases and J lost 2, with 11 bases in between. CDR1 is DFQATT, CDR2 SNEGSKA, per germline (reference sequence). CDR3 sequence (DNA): TGCAGTGCTAGAACGTCGACAGTCACAGATACGCAGTATTTT. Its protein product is CSARTSTVTDTQYF.

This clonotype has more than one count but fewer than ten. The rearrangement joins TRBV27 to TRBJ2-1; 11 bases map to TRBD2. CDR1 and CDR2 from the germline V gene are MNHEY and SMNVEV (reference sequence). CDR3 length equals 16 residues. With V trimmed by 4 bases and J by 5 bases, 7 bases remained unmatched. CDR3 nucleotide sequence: TGTGCCAGCAGTTCCCTAGCGGGGGGTGGGCACAATGAGCAGTTCTTC. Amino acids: CASSSLAGGGHNEQFF.